The 25 T cell receptor beta chains given below trace back to one sample, sequenced in a study of T cell responses to AZD1222 COVID-19 vaccine. The method was immunoSEQ multiplex PCR; TCRdb's version includes in-frame clones alone and lacks a portion of them. The sample carries some 130,000 clones, 80% to 95% recorded once. Sequencing was performed on peripheral blood, taken 28 days after the second AZD1222 dose. These receptors all stem from an adult who received the AZD1222 COVID-19 vaccine.

On this clone: The sample has other DNA sequences that encode this CDR3 too. The chain is built from TRBV3-1 (or the pseudogene TRBV3-2) and TRBJ2-1; 9 bases are shared with TRBD2. V trimming: 0 bases; J trimming: 5 bases; junction bases outside the gene matches: 2. The germline gives CDR1 LGHDT, CDR2 YNNKEL (reference sequence). This CDR3 spans 15 amino acids. The CDR3 nucleotides read TGTGCCAGCAGCCAAGAGCTAGCGGGAAACAATGAGCAGTTCTTC. It specifies CASSQELAGNNEQFF.

The chain couples TRBV7-3 to TRBJ2-6, with D perhaps matching TRBD1 (6 bases). CDR1 is SGHTA and CDR2 is FQGTGA in the germline V gene. Trimming left V 2 bases short and J 0 bases short, with 17 bases between. The CDR3 is made up of 19 amino acids. CDR3 sequence reads: CASSLPRPGVSSGANVLTF. In DNA form, the CDR3 reads TGTGCCAGCAGCTTACCCCGCCCAGGGGTTAGCTCTGGGGCCAACGTCCTGACTTTC.

The chain combines TRBV29-1 with TRBJ1-1, with D possibly being TRBD1 (5 bases). The CDR3 totals 14 residues. Per germline, CDR1 SQVTM and CDR2 ANQGSEA. V lost 0 bases and J 1 base, leaving 9 bases between the germline ends. CDR3 protein: CSVEEGPRNTEAFF. The CDR3 region has the DNA TGCAGCGTTGAAGAGGGACCCAGGAACACTGAAGCTTTCTTT.

This clone was found once. The chain couples TRBV28 to TRBJ1-1; D perhaps matches TRBD1 (5 bases). V was cut by 10 bases and J by 4 bases, with 19 bases left in between. CDR3 length: 14 residues. CDR1 is MDHEN and CDR2 is SYDVKM in the germline V gene. CDR3: CATIVRGAGTEAFF. The DNA for the CDR3 is TGTGCCACGATCGTGAGGGGCGCGGGCACTGAAGCTTTCTTT.

Note on this clone: Relative to the germline gene, one junction end is altered; a read error may explain this. This chain joins TRBV6-2 or TRBV6-3 and TRBJ1-6; a possible D gene is TRBD1 (5 bases). The CDR3 consists of 14 residues. The germline V gene has CDR1 MNHEY and CDR2 SVGEGT. The CDR3 protein is CASSKGRHDSLLHF. CDR3 DNA: TGTGCCAGCAGTAAGGGACGGCATGATTCACTCCTCCACTTT.

In the case of this clone: This sample includes further DNA sequences coding for the same CDR3. The gene calls are TRBV5-1 and TRBJ2-1; D uncertain. CDR3 length: 11 residues. V gave up 0 bases and J gave up 7 bases, with 2 bases separating them. CDR1 and CDR2 from the germline V gene are SGHRS and YFSETQ. CDR3 in amino acids: CASSLGNEQFF. The CDR3 nucleotides read TGCGCCAGCAGCTTGGGGAATGAGCAGTTCTTC.

The V and J genes are TRBV3-1 (or the pseudogene TRBV3-2) and TRBJ1-1; no definite D call. Trimming shortened V by 1 base and J by 0 bases, and 6 bases separated the two germline ends. The CDR3 has 14 amino acids. Germline V CDR1 and CDR2: LGHDT, YNNKEL (reference sequence). The chain's CDR3 is CASSQALMNTEAFF. DNA for the CDR3: TGTGCCAGCAGCCAAGCTCTCATGAACACTGAAGCTTTCTTT.

Here the CDR3 reads CASSLAGTGPYEQYF. DNA for the CDR3: TGTGCCAGCAGCTTAGCCGGGACAGGCCCCTACGAGCAGTACTTC. V gene TRBV27 combines with J gene TRBJ2-7, with 8 bases lining up with TRBD1. Germline trimming cut 6 bases from V and 2 bases from J; bases unmatched to any gene: 9. CDR1 is MNHEY and CDR2 is SMNVEV in the germline V gene (reference sequence). This CDR3 spans 15 amino acids.

This clone was observed once. The chain has TRBV27 and TRBJ2-3; D call uncertain. CDR3 size: 12 residues. V lost 5 bases to trimming and J lost 2 bases, with 5 bases between them. The germline gives CDR1 MNHEY, CDR2 SMNVEV (reference sequence). The CDR3 nucleotides are TGTGCCAGCAGTCCCAACACAGATACGCAGTATTTT. It is translated as CASSPNTDTQYF.

This clone was observed a few times. This chain connects TRBV27 to TRBJ2-3; TRBD2 aligns across 8 bases. With V trimmed by 0 bases and J by 14 bases, 19 bases remained unmatched. Germline lookup yields CDR1 MNHEY and CDR2 SMNVEV (reference sequence). The CDR3 has 17 residues. The CDR3 nucleotides read TGTGCCAGCAGTTTATCGGAATGGGGCCTAGCGGGCGTAAGTGGGTATTTT. Protein product: CASSLSEWGLAGVSGYF.

The V call is TRBV27, the J call TRBJ2-5; D unclear. This CDR3 comprises 14 residues. The V and J ends lost 5 bases and 4 bases respectively, with 14 bases between them. Germline CDR1 and CDR2: MNHEY and SMNVEV (reference sequence). The CDR3 sequence is CASSPRQKGETQYF. The CDR3 DNA reads TGTGCCAGCAGTCCCCGGCAAAAGGGAGAGACCCAGTACTTC.

The CDR3 region is CASSPRVLAGMGELFF. The CDR3 coding sequence is TGTGCCAGCAGTCCCCGCGTACTAGCGGGAATGGGGGAGCTGTTTTTT. The chain uses TRBV2 and TRBJ2-2, with 10 bases lining up with TRBD2. CDR1 is SNHLY, CDR2 FYNNEI, per germline. The CDR3 sequence is 16 residues long. Unmatched junction bases numbered 11, after V lost 5 bases and J lost 8 bases.

The rearrangement joins TRBV27 to TRBJ2-2; no clear D gene. V was trimmed by 2 bases and J by 3 bases, leaving 16 bases between them. CDR3 length equals 17 residues. Germline V gene data show CDR1 as MNHEY and CDR2 as SMNVEV (reference sequence). Written as DNA, the CDR3 is TGTGCCAGCAGTTTAAGAAGACAACTACTCGACACCGGGGAGCTGTTTTTT. Residues: CASSLRRQLLDTGELFF.

The table lists this clone with a count of one. The rearrangement uses TRBV7-3 and TRBJ2-1; no reliable D call. CDR1 and CDR2 (germline): SGHTA, FQGTGA. Trimming cost V 5 bases and J 7 bases, with 9 bases left between them. The CDR3 covers 12 residues. The DNA for the CDR3 is TGTGCCAGCAGCCCGGTCGGGAATGAGCAGTTCTTC. This codes for CASSPVGNEQFF.

The CDR3 coding sequence is TGTGCCTGGAGGGGGCAGGGGGCTGTTAAGTACTTC. Protein sequence: CAWRGQGAVKYF. The genes are TRBV30 and TRBJ2-7; 8 bases are a match to TRBD1. Germline V gene sequence: CDR1 GTSNPN, CDR2 SVGIG (reference sequence). This CDR3 comprises 12 residues. The trim removed 3 bases at V and 11 bases at J, leaving 9 bases unmatched.

This chain joins TRBV4-3 and TRBJ1-5; D is perhaps TRBD1 (5 bases). This CDR3 is 15 amino acids long. Germline-derived CDR1 and CDR2 are LGHNA and YSLEER. Trimming took off 3 bases at V and 7 bases at J, with 16 bases between the two ends. In DNA form, the CDR3 reads TGCGCCAGCAGCCAGATAACCCAGGGTTTCCAGCCCCAGCATTTT. This sequence encodes CASSQITQGFQPQHF.

As DNA, the CDR3 is TGCGCCCCCTGGACTAGCGGAAAACCCACCTACGAGCAGTACTTC. Encoded protein: CAPWTSGKPTYEQYF. The gene calls are TRBV10-1 and TRBJ2-7; TRBD2 aligns across 10 bases. CDR1 WNHNN and CDR2 SYGVQD come from the germline V gene (reference sequence). V shed 11 bases, J shed 2 bases, and the junction held 12 bases outside the gene matches. CDR3 length equals 15 residues.

Details on this clone: Other DNA sequences of this sample code for an identical CDR3. The J gene is TRBJ1-2, the V gene TRBV27; 7 bases are shared with TRBD1. Germline CDR1 MNHEY, CDR2 SMNVEV (reference sequence). This CDR3 region has 12 residues. J gave up 5 bases and V 9 bases, and 6 bases lay outside the gene matches. CDR3 in DNA: TGTGCCAGTTCCCACAGGGGTTATGGCTACACCTTC. Its translation: CASSHRGYGYTF.

A single count supports this clone. V is TRBV11-3 and J is TRBJ2-1; 7 bases are a match to TRBD2. The CDR3 sequence is 16 residues long. The germline V gene encodes CDR1 SGHNT and CDR2 YENEEA. V lost 4 bases and J lost 0; bases outside the gene matches: 6. The CDR3 here is CASSSEAGNSYNEQFF. In nucleotides, the CDR3 is TGTGCCAGCAGCTCTGAAGCGGGGAACTCCTACAATGAGCAGTTCTTC.

This clone has more than one count but fewer than ten. The V and J genes are TRBV5-4 and TRBJ1-6; TRBD1 is a possible D gene (5 bases). Per germline, CDR1 SGHNT and CDR2 YYREEE (reference sequence). Trimming cost V 0 bases and J 2 bases, with 12 bases left between them. The CDR3 contains 17 residues. CDR3 DNA sequence: TGTGCCAGCAGCTTGGGGGGCAGTCCCGCCTATAATTCACCCCTCCACTTT. This codes for CASSLGGSPAYNSPLHF.

CDR3 nucleotide sequence: TGTGCCAGCAGCGACCTGGGCAGGGAAGCGAACACCGGGGAGCTGTTTTTT. As protein: CASSDLGREANTGELFF. V gene TRBV5-6 combines with J gene TRBJ2-2; D is possibly TRBD1 (5 bases). The CDR3 is 17 residues long. Germline-derived CDR1 and CDR2 are SGHDT and YYEEEE. The germline V and J ends were trimmed by 4 bases and 0 bases, with 16 bases remaining between them.

The chain employs TRBV6-5 and TRBJ1-2; TRBD1 might be the D (6 bases). Germline CDR1 MNHEY, CDR2 SVGAGI. This CDR3 has 14 amino acids. Trimming left V 6 bases short and J 8 bases short, with 19 bases between. The CDR3 protein is CASSPGAPSGGYTF. For the CDR3, the DNA is TGTGCCAGCAGCCCAGGGGCCCCCTCTGGGGGCTACACCTTC.

V and J are TRBV7-9 and TRBJ1-3; no reliable D call. V dropped 6 bases and J dropped 1 base, with 7 bases sitting between them. The V gene's germline CDR1 is SEHNR and CDR2 FQNEAQ (reference sequence). CDR3 length: 13 amino acids. The CDR3 region is CASRESSGNTIYF. DNA of the CDR3: TGTGCCAGCAGAGAATCATCTGGAAACACCATATATTTT.

V gene TRBV7-2 combines with J gene TRBJ1-5, with D unresolved. This CDR3 region has 14 residues. Germline V lookup: CDR1 SGHTA, CDR2 FQGNSA. V lost 4 bases, J lost 3 bases, and 10 bases lay in between. The CDR3 DNA reads TGTGCCAGCAGCTCCGGAGGGATCAATCAGCCCCAGCATTTT. Translation: CASSSGGINQPQHF.

This chain links TRBV5-1 with TRBJ1-3, with TRBD1 matching over 7 bases. The CDR3 sequence is 13 residues long. The junction had 4 bases not matched to a gene; V was cut back by 2 bases and J by 8 bases. In germline, CDR1 is SGHRS, CDR2 YFSETQ. This chain's CDR3 is CASSFRQGDTIYF. In DNA form, the CDR3 reads TGCGCCAGCAGCTTCCGACAGGGAGACACCATATATTTT.